Presented here are 15 T cell receptor beta chains from one specimen sequenced in a study of blood T cell repertoires in COVID-19. TCRdb keeps only in-frame clones here, not all; method: immunoSEQ multiplex PCR. The profile shows about 220,000 clones, around 82% of them singletons. The sample comprised peripheral blood. These receptors originate from a woman at least 80 years old with acute or convalescent COVID-19.

The V call is TRBV7-9, the J call TRBJ2-3, with 7 bases identical to TRBD2. V trimming: 2 bases; J trimming: 9 bases; junction bases outside the gene matches: 17. CDR1 and CDR2 from the germline V gene are SEHNR and FQNEAQ (reference sequence). There are 17 residues in the CDR3. The chain's CDR3 is CASSLSFGLVPKTTQYF. The CDR3 DNA reads TGTGCCAGCAGCTTATCCTTTGGACTAGTCCCGAAAACGACGCAGTATTTT. The full variable domain, rest sourced from reference TRBV7-9 and TRBJ2-3, is DTGVSQNPRHKITKRGQNVTFRCDPISEHNRLYWYRQTLGQGPEFLTYFQNEAQLEKSRLLSDRFSAERPKGSFSTLEIQRTEQGDSAMYLCASSLSFGLVPKTTQYFGPGTRLTVL.

This clone was seen once. The chain uses TRBV7-3 and TRBJ2-3, with D possibly TRBD1 on 5 matching bases. CDR3 size: 16 residues. Germline-derived CDR1 and CDR2 are SGHTA and FQGTGA. The V end was cut by 2 bases, the J end by 0 bases, with 12 bases between. The CDR3 coding sequence is TGTGCCAGCAGCTTACAGGGTTCCGCTAGCACAGATACGCAGTATTTT. This encodes CASSLQGSASTDTQYF. The whole variable domain, filled in from reference TRBV7-3 and TRBJ2-3, reads GAGVSQTPSNKVTEKGKYVELRCDPISGHTALYWYRQSLGQGPEFLIYFQGTGAADDSGLPNDRFFAVRPEGSVSTLKIQRTERGDSAVYLCASSLQGSASTDTQYFGPGTRLTVL.

J is TRBJ2-7 and V is TRBV13; D is unresolved. This CDR3 contains 13 residues. The germline V and J ends were trimmed by 6 bases and 0 bases, with 9 bases remaining between them. Germline-derived CDR1 and CDR2 are PRHDT and FYEKMQ (reference sequence). The CDR3 DNA sequence: TGTGCCAGCAGAGCGTCGGTCTCCTACGAGCAGTACTTC. This translates into CASRASVSYEQYF.

V usage is TRBV5-1 and J usage is TRBJ1-4; 9 bases are a match to TRBD1. V was clipped by 0 bases and J by 7 bases; unmatched bases: 4. In germline, CDR1 is SGHRS, CDR2 YFSETQ. The CDR3 sequence is 15 residues long. The CDR3 loop reads CASSLGDREGEKLFF. The CDR3 nucleotides read TGCGCCAGCAGCTTGGGGGACAGGGAGGGTGAAAAACTGTTTTTT.

The V gene is TRBV9, the J gene TRBJ1-4, with unresolved D. The CDR3 is 15 amino acids. V was clipped by 1 base and J by 8 bases, with 15 bases between them. The V gene's germline CDR1 is SGDLS and CDR2 YYNGEE. The CDR3 loop is CASSVSTQRSEKLFF. CDR3 bases: TGTGCCAGCAGCGTATCAACTCAAAGGAGCGAAAAACTGTTTTTT.

The chain joins TRBV27 to TRBJ1-2; TRBD1 matches 9 bases. Germline assignment: CDR1 MNHEY and CDR2 SMNVEV (reference sequence). The CDR3 length is 15 residues. After removal of 3 bases from V and 4 bases from J, the junction contained 6 bases not matched to a gene. The DNA of the CDR3 is TGTGCCAGCAGTTTCGGACAGGGGAGGAGCTATGGCTACACCTTC. As protein: CASSFGQGRSYGYTF.

The gene calls are TRBV5-4 and TRBJ2-5; 8 bases match TRBD2. The CDR3 spans 16 residues. With 0 bases clipped from V and 3 bases from J, the junction kept 7 bases outside the gene matches. Germline assignment: CDR1 SGHNT and CDR2 YYREEE (reference sequence). The CDR3 region is CASSLATGTREETQYF. The CDR3 DNA reads TGTGCCAGCAGCTTGGCTACCGGGACTAGGGAAGAGACCCAGTACTTC.

The V gene is TRBV7-2, the J gene TRBJ1-6; perhaps TRBD1 as D (6 bases). CDR1 SGHTA and CDR2 FQGNSA come from the germline V gene. The CDR3 consists of 17 residues. The V end was cut by 2 bases, the J end by 2 bases, with 13 bases between. CDR3 DNA sequence: TGTGCCAGCAGCTTATACGGGACACCTACCTATAATTCACCCCTCCACTTT. Protein sequence: CASSLYGTPTYNSPLHF.

This chain's CDR3 is CASSVDLGASEKLFF. In DNA, the CDR3 is TGTGCCAGCAGCGTAGATCTGGGGGCCTCTGAAAAACTGTTTTTT. The genes are TRBV9 and TRBJ1-4, with D perhaps TRBD1 (6 bases). This CDR3 comprises 15 residues. The V gene's germline CDR1 is SGDLS and CDR2 YYNGEE. V gave up 0 bases and J gave up 7 bases, with 13 bases separating them.

As regards this clone: The same CDR3 can be traced to other DNA sequences in this sample. This sequence joins TRBV11-3 and TRBJ1-4, with D hard to call. Germline V gives CDR1 SGHNT, CDR2 YENEEA. The CDR3 contains 13 residues. The V end was cut by 3 bases, the J end by 4 bases, with 6 bases between. CDR3 amino acids: CASSFPGNEKLFF. CDR3 DNA: TGTGCCAGCAGCTTCCCGGGTAATGAAAAACTGTTTTTT. Supplemented by reference TRBV11-3 and TRBJ1-4, the full variable domain reads EAGVVQSPRYKIIEKKQPVAFWCNPISGHNTLYWYLQNLGQGPELLIRYENEEAVDDSQLPKDRFSAERLKGVDSTLKIQPAELGDSAVYLCASSFPGNEKLFFGSGTQLSVL.

The chain joins TRBV7-9 to TRBJ1-5, with D possibly matching TRBD1 (5 bases). The V end lost 2 bases, the J end lost 7 bases, and 15 bases lay between the germline ends. Germline assignment: CDR1 SEHNR and CDR2 FQNEAQ (reference sequence). The CDR3 is 15 residues long. The CDR3 region is CASSLSEGVDQPQHF. The CDR3 nucleotides are TGTGCCAGCAGCTTATCGGAAGGGGTTGACCAGCCCCAGCATTTT.

This clone came up once. This sample includes further DNA sequences coding for the same CDR3. The CDR3 region has the DNA TGCGCCAGCAGCTTAGACGGGATGAACACTGAAGCTTTCTTT. This gives the protein CASSLDGMNTEAFF. The V call is TRBV5-1, the J call TRBJ1-1; D unresolved. The CDR3 totals 14 residues. With 2 bases removed from V and 0 bases from J, the gap between germline ends came to 8 bases. CDR1 is SGHRS and CDR2 is YFSETQ in the germline V gene.

The V gene is TRBV5-1, the J gene TRBJ2-1; TRBD1 aligns across 11 bases. Germline trimming cut 0 bases from V and 8 bases from J; bases unmatched to any gene: 7. Germline CDR1 is SGHRS and CDR2 is YFSETQ. The CDR3 runs to 16 residues. CDR3 protein: CASSLGDRGFSHEQFF. CDR3 DNA sequence: TGCGCCAGCAGCTTGGGGGACAGGGGGTTTTCCCATGAGCAGTTCTTC.

The V call is TRBV6-5, the J call TRBJ1-1; D not resolved. The CDR3 loop spans 14 amino acids. Germline V lookup: CDR1 MNHEY, CDR2 SVGAGI. V lost 6 bases and J 1 base, leaving 12 bases between the germline ends. The CDR3 bases are TGTGCCAGCAGGTATGGACTTACGAACACTGAAGCTTTCTTT. Protein sequence: CASRYGLTNTEAFF.

V is TRBV2 and J is TRBJ1-6, with D perhaps matching TRBD1 (6 bases). There are 16 residues in the CDR3. V lost 4 bases and J lost 0, with 10 bases in between. CDR1 and CDR2 (germline): SNHLY, FYNNEI. CDR3 sequence (DNA): TGTGCCAGCAGTGTACAGGGTAGCTCCTATAATTCACCCCTCCACTTT. This translates into CASSVQGSSYNSPLHF.